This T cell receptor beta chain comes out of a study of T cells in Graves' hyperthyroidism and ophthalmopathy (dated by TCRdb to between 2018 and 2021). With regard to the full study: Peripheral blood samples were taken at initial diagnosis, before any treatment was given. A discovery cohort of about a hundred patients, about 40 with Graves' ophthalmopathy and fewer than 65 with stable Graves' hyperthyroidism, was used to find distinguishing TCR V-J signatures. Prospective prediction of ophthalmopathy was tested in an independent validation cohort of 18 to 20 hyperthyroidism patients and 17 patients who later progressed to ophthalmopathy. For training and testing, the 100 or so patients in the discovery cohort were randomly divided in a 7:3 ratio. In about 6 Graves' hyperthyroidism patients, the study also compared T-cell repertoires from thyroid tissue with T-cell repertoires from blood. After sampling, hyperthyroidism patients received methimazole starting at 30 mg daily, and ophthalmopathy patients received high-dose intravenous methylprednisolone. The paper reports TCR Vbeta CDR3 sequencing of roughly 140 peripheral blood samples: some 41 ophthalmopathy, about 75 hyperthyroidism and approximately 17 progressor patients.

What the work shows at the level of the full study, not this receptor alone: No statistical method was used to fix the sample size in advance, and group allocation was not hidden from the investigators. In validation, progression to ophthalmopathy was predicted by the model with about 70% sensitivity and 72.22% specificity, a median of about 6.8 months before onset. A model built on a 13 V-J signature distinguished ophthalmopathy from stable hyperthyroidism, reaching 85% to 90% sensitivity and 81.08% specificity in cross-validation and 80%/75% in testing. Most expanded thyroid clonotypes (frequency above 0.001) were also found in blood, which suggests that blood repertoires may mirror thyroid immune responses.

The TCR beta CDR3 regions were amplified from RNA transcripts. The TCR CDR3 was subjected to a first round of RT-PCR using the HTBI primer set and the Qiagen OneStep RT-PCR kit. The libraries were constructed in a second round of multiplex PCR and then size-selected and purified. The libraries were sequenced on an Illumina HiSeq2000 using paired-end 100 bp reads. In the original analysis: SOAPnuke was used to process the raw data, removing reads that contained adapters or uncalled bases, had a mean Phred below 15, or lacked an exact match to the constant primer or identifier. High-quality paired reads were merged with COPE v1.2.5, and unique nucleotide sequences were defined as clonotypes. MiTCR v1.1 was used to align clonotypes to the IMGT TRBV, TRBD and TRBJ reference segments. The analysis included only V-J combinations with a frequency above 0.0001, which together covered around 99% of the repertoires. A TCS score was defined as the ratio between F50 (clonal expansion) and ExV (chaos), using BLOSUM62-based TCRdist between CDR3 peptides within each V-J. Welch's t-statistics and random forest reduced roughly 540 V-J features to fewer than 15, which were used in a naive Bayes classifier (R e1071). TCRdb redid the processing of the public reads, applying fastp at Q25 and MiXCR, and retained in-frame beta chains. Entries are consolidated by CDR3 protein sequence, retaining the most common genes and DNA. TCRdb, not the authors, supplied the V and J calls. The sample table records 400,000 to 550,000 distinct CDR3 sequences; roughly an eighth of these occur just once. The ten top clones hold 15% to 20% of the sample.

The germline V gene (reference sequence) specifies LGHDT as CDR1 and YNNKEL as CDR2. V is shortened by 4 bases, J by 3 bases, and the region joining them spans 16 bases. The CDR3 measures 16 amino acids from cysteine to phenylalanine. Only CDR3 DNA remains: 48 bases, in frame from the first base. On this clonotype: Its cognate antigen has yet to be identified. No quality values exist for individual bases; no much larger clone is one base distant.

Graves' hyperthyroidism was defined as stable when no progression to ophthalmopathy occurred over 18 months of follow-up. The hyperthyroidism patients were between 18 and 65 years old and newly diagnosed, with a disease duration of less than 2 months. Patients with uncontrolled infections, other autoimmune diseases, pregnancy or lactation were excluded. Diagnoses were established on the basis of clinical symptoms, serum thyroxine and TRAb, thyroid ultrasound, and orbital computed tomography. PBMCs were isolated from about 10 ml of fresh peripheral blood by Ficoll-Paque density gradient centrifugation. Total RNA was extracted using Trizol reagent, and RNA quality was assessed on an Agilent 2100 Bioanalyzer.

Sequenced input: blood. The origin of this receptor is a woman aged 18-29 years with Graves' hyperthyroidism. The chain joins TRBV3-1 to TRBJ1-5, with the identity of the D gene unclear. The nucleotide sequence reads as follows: TGTGCCAGCAGCCCCACAAGGACCGCTAACAATCAGCCCCAGCATTTT. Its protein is CASSPTRTANNQPQHF.